These 3 T cell receptor beta chains were all obtained from the same sample, sequenced in a study of read filtering for tumor transcriptome and immune sequencing. The library was built from roughly 400 ng RNA with molecular barcoded adaptors for alpha/delta and beta/gamma chains. Each CDR3 protein gets one entry after TCRdb re-called the reads with MiXCR. The profile shows over 25,000 distinct CDR3 sequences, over 13% of them singletons. The sequenced sample consisted of a population of CD138-negative cells sorted from bone marrow. These receptors came from a donor at least 40 years old with multiple myeloma.

This clonotype was detected many times. A much larger clone lies a single base off, so this may be a read error. This likely comes from a read error, as the CDR3 has no conserved phenylalanine or tryptophan at its end. V gene TRBV13 combines with J gene TRBJ2-7; no definite D call. Germline assignment: CDR1 PRHDT and CDR2 FYEKMQ (reference sequence). CDR3 length: 13 residues. Trimming pared 5 bases from V and 0 bases from J, leaving 8 bases between. The CDR3 DNA is TGTGCCAGCAGCCCCGTCGACTCCTACGAGCAGTACCTC. Translated: CASSPVDSYEQYL.

This clonotype showed up many times. The chain links TRBV7-9 to TRBJ2-3; TRBD2 matches at 8 bases. The junction had 5 bases not matched to a gene; V was cut back by 5 bases and J by 1 base. The CDR3 has 15 residues. The germline V gene encodes CDR1 SEHNR and CDR2 FQNEAQ (reference sequence). The CDR3 region has the DNA TGTGCCAGCAGCCGGACTAGCCGCGGCACAGATACGCAGTATTTT. Its protein is CASSRTSRGTDTQYF.

This clonotype appeared many times. The CDR3 sequence is CASSRDRVFSYEQYF. The CDR3 coding sequence is TGTGCCAGCAGCAGGGACAGGGTTTTCTCCTACGAGCAGTACTTC. The chain employs TRBV7-9 and TRBJ2-7, with 9 bases identical to TRBD1. From germline, CDR1 is SEHNR and CDR2 FQNEAQ (reference sequence). The CDR3 is 15 amino acids. The V and J ends lost 5 bases and 0 bases, in that order; junction bases with no gene match: 5.